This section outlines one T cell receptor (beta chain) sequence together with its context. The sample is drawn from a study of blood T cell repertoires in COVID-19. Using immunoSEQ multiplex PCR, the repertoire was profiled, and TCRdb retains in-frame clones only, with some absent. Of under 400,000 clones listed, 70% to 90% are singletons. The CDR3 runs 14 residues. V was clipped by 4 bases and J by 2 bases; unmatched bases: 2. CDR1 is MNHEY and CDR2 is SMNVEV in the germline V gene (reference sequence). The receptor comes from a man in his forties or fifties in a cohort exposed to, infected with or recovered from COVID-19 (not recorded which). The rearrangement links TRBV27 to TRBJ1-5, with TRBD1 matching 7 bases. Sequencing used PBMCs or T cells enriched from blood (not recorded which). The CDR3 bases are TGTGCCAGCAGTTCTCAGGGGGGCAATCAGCCCCAGCATTTT. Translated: CASSSQGGNQPQHF.